The next 14 T cell receptor beta chains were all read from a single sample in a study of early T cells in non-severe SARS-CoV-2 infection. TCRdb reprocessed the 5' RACE reads via MiXCR and lists one record per CDR3 protein. The data contain about 80,000 distinct CDR3 sequences, approximately 12% of them seen just once; the ten biggest clones take up about a sixth. The material sequenced was whole blood, taken at baseline. The receptors come from an adult who was a healthcare worker with PCR-confirmed SARS-CoV-2 infection or an uninfected control (not recorded which). The donor label of this sample is uncertain.

The chain carries TRBV20-1 and TRBJ2-5; possibly TRBD1 or TRBD2 for D (5 bases each). Germline values: CDR1 DFQATT, CDR2 SNEGSKA (reference sequence). CDR3 length: 13 amino acids. V lost 8 bases and J 2 bases, leaving 15 bases between the germline ends. The CDR3 loop is CSSTLGPQETQYF. In DNA, the CDR3 is TGCAGTTCAACCTTGGGACCACAAGAGACCCAGTACTTC.

In its sample, this clonotype was seen many times. J is TRBJ2-7 and V is TRBV27; 7 nucleotides agree with TRBD1. The CDR3 extends over 18 amino acids. V gave up 0 bases and J gave up 3 bases; unmatched junction bases: 14. CDR1 is MNHEY, CDR2 SMNVEV, per germline (reference sequence). DNA for the CDR3: TGTGCCAGCAGTTTATCCGTCTTTTCTAGGGGGCTTGGCTACGAGCAGTACTTC. Its translation is CASSLSVFSRGLGYEQYF.

The rearrangement links TRBV6-2 or TRBV6-3 to TRBJ2-7; 13 positions agree with TRBD2. V dropped 7 bases and J dropped 0; count of bases not matched to a gene: 6. Looked up from germline, CDR1 is MNHEY and CDR2 is SVGEGT. The CDR3 consists of 16 residues. CDR3 amino acids: CASIGTSGATSYEQYF. CDR3 DNA sequence: TGTGCCAGCATCGGGACTAGCGGGGCCACCTCCTACGAGCAGTACTTC.

A few counts support this clonotype. The gene calls are TRBV7-6 and TRBJ2-5; 12 nucleotides match TRBD2. From germline, CDR1 is SGHVS and CDR2 FNYEAQ. The CDR3 extends over 13 amino acids. Trimming removed 11 bases from V and 4 bases from J; junction bases left unmatched: 5. CDR3 nucleotides: TGTGCCGTCCGACTAGCGGGGGTAGAGACCCAGTACTTC. Protein: CAVRLAGVETQYF.

This clonotype was seen only a few times. The DNA is omitted, as the CDR3 cannot be located on it reliably, and the CDR3 follows TCRdb's listing. The genes are TRBV2 and TRBJ1-1. CDR1 and CDR2 from the germline V gene are SNHLY and FYNNEI. 14 amino acids form the CDR3, both terminal residues included. The CDR3 region is CASILGLENTEAFF.

J is TRBJ1-2 and V is TRBV7-2; tentatively, D is TRBD1 (6 bases). Germline-derived CDR1 and CDR2 are SGHTA and FQGNSA. This CDR3 contains 15 residues. Trimming removed 4 bases from V and 2 bases from J, with 14 bases in between. CDR3 in amino acids: CASSSGPDRNYGYTF. For the CDR3, the DNA is TGTGCCAGCAGCTCAGGGCCCGACAGGAACTATGGCTACACCTTC.

This clonotype was counted many times. The chain uses TRBV4-2 and TRBJ2-7; a possible D gene is TRBD2 (6 bases). The CDR3 length is 15 residues. CDR1 and CDR2 (germline): LGHNA, YNFKEQ. The ends were cut back, 5 bases at V and 7 bases at J, with 21 bases in the middle. The CDR3 reads CASSSQSGLVAEQYF. The CDR3 DNA follows: TGTGCCAGCAGCTCTCAGAGCGGGTTGGTGGCGGAGCAGTACTTC.

A few counts support this clonotype. The chain has TRBV19 and TRBJ2-1; 7 bases are shared with TRBD2. V lost 10 bases to trimming and J lost 4 bases; unmatched junction nucleotides: 10. The CDR3 sequence is 14 residues long. The germline V gene has CDR1 LNHDA and CDR2 SQIVND (reference sequence). CDR3 amino acids: CATLGLADYNEQFF. The CDR3 DNA reads TGTGCCACCCTGGGGCTAGCGGATTACAATGAGCAGTTCTTC.

This clonotype has more than one count but fewer than ten. The chain recombines TRBV15 with TRBJ2-2; no clear D gene. CDR3 length: 14 residues. Trimming removed 0 bases from V and 6 bases from J, with 8 bases in between. Germline assignment: CDR1 LNHNV and CDR2 YYDKDF (reference sequence). CDR3 in amino acids: CATSRDWVSGELFF. DNA for the CDR3: TGTGCCACCAGCAGAGATTGGGTCTCCGGGGAGCTGTTTTTT.

J is TRBJ2-1 and V is TRBV7-6; maybe TRBD2 (6 bases). With 5 bases removed from V and 8 bases from J, the gap between germline ends came to 10 bases. The germline CDR1 and CDR2 sequences are SGHVS and FNYEAQ. This CDR3 is built from 12 residues. The CDR3 reads CASSRDSHEQFF. CDR3 in DNA: TGTGCCAGCAGCCGGGACTCCCATGAGCAGTTCTTC.

J is TRBJ2-3 and V is TRBV7-3; a possible D gene is TRBD2 (6 bases). The CDR3 extends over 13 amino acids. From germline, CDR1 is SGHTA and CDR2 FQGTGA. V shed 5 bases and J shed 7 bases, with 13 bases lying between them. The CDR3 is CASSDDGGYTQYF. As DNA, the CDR3 is TGTGCCAGCAGCGACGACGGGGGATATACGCAGTATTTT.

This clonotype was picked up many times. The V gene is TRBV12-3 or TRBV12-4, the J gene TRBJ2-1, with D hard to call. Trimming pared 7 bases from V and 5 bases from J, leaving 12 bases between. The CDR3 has 13 amino acids. CDR3 bases: TGTGCCAGCAAAGGTGCGGAAAACAATGAGCAGTTCTTC. Translation: CASKGAENNEQFF.

The sample holds many counts of this clonotype. This chain links TRBV4-3 with TRBJ1-4; D is unresolved. V lost 0 bases and J lost 5, with 16 bases in between. Germline V gives CDR1 LGHNA, CDR2 YSLEER. This CDR3 is built from 17 residues. DNA for the CDR3: TGCGCCAGCAGCCAAGACTTGGCAGGCTTGCTCAATGAAAAACTGTTTTTT. Amino acid sequence: CASSQDLAGLLNEKLFF.

The CDR3 DNA follows: TGTGCCAGCAGCGTCCAGGCTTCTAGCACAGATACGCAGTATTTT. Amino acids: CASSVQASSTDTQYF. The genes are TRBV9 and TRBJ2-3; no clear D. The CDR3 spans 15 residues. Germline V gene data show CDR1 as SGDLS and CDR2 as YYNGEE. V lost 2 bases, J lost 0 bases, and 10 bases lay in between. Based on the CDR3 plus reference TRBV9 and TRBJ2-3, the full variable domain is DSGVTQTPKHLITATGQRVTLRCSPRSGDLSVYWYQQSLDQGLQFLIQYYNGEERAKGNILERFSAQQFPDLHSELNLSSLELGDSALYFCASSVQASSTDTQYFGPGTRLTVL.